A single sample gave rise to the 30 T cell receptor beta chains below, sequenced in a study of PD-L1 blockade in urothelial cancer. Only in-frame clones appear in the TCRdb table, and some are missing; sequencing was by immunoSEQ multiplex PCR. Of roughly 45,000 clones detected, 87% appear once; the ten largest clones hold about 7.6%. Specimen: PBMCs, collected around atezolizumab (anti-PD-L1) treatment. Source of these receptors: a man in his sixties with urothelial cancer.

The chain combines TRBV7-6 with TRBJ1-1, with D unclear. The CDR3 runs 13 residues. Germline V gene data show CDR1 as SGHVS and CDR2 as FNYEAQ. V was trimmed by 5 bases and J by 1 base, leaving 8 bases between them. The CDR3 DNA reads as TGTGCCAGCAGCGCCTCAGAGAACACTGAAGCTTTCTTT. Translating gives CASSASENTEAFF.

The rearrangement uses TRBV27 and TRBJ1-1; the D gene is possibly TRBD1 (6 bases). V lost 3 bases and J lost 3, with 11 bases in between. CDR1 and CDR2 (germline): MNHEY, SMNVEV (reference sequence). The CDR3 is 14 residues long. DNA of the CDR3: TGTGCCAGCAGTTTTCGGGACACCGACACTGAAGCTTTCTTT. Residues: CASSFRDTDTEAFF.

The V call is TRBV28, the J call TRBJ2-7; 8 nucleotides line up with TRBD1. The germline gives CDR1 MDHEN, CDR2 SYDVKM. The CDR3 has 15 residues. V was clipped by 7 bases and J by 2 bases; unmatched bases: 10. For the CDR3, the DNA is TGTGCCAGCAAAAAGACAGGGGCCACAACCTACGAGCAGTACTTC. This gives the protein CASKKTGATTYEQYF. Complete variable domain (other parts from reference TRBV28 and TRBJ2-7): DVKVTQSSRYLVKRTGEKVFLECVQDMDHENMFWYRQDPGLGLRLIYFSYDVKMKEKGDIPEGYSVSREKKERFSLILESASTNQTSMYLCASKKTGATTYEQYFGPGTRLTVT.

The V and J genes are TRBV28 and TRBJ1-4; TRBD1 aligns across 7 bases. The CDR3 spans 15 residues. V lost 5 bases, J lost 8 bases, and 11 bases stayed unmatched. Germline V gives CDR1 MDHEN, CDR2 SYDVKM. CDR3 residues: CASSPSPTGWEKLFF. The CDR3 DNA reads TGTGCCAGCAGTCCATCGCCGACAGGGTGGGAAAAACTGTTTTTT.

CDR3 loop: CASSLRARALGQPQHF. CDR3 DNA sequence: TGTGCCAGCAGCTTAAGGGCCAGGGCCCTCGGGCAGCCCCAGCATTTT. The chain uses TRBV7-2 and TRBJ1-5; maybe TRBD1 (5 bases). Trimming took off 2 bases at V and 7 bases at J, with 18 bases between the two ends. Per the germline V gene, CDR1 is SGHTA and CDR2 is FQGNSA. The CDR3 has 16 amino acids.

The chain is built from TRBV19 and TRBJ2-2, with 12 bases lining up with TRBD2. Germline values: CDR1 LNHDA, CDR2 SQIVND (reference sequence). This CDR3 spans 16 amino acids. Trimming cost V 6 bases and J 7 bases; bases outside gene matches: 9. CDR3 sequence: CASSRLLAGGGGELFF. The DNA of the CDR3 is TGTGCCAGTAGCCGCCTGCTAGCGGGGGGGGGCGGGGAGCTGTTTTTT.

The CDR3 coding sequence is TGTGCCAGCACCAATACGGGGGACTATGGCTACACCTTC. Translated: CASTNTGDYGYTF. This chain joins TRBV6-6 and TRBJ1-2, with D maybe TRBD1 (5 bases). The V gene's germline CDR1 is MNHNY and CDR2 SVGAGI (reference sequence). The V end lost 7 bases, the J end lost 3 bases, and 12 bases lay between the germline ends. This CDR3 contains 13 residues.

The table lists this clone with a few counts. CDR3 sequence reads: CASNRGDVTDTQYF. As DNA, the CDR3 is TGTGCCAGCAACCGGGGTGATGTCACAGATACGCAGTATTTT. The chain uses TRBV7-2 and TRBJ2-3; tentatively, D is TRBD2 (5 bases). The CDR3 is 14 residues long. V dropped 7 bases and J dropped 2 bases, with 13 bases sitting between them. Per germline, CDR1 SGHTA and CDR2 FQGNSA.

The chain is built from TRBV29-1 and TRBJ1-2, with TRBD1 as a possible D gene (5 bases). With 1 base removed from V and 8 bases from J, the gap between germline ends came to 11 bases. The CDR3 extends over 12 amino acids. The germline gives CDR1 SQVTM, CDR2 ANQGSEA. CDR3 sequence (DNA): TGCAGCGTTGAAGGGCAGGGTGGGGGCTACACCTTC. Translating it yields CSVEGQGGGYTF.

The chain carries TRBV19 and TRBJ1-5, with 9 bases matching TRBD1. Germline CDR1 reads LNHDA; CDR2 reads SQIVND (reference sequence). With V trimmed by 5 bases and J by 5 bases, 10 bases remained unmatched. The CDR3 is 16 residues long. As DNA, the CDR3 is TGTGCCAGTAGTTACAGGGGGCCCAACCCCGATCAGCCCCAGCATTTT. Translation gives CASSYRGPNPDQPQHF. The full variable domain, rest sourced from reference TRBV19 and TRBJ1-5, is DGGITQSPKYLFRKEGQNVTLSCEQNLNHDAMYWYRQDPGQGLRLIYYSQIVNDFQKGDIAEGYSVSREKKESFPLTVTSAQKNPTAFYLCASSYRGPNPDQPQHFGDGTRLSIL.

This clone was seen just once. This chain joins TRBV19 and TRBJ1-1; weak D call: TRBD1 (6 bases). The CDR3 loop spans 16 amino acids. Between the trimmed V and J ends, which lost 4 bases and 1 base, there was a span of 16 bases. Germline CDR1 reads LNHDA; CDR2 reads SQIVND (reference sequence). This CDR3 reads CASSNGQYIKNTEAFF. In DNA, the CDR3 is TGTGCCAGTAGTAACGGACAGTATATTAAGAACACTGAAGCTTTCTTT.

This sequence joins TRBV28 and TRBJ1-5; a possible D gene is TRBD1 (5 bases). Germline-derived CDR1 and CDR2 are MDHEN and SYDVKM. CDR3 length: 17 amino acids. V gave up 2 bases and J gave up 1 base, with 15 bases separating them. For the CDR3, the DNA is TGTGCCAGCAGTTTAAGATTCGACAGAGCGAGCAATCAGCCCCAGCATTTT. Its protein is CASSLRFDRASNQPQHF.

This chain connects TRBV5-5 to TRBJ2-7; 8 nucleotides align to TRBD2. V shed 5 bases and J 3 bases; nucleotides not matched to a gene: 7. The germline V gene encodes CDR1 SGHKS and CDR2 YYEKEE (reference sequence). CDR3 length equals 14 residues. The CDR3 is CASSPGLAYYEQYF. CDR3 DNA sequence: TGTGCCAGCAGTCCCGGACTAGCCTACTACGAGCAGTACTTC. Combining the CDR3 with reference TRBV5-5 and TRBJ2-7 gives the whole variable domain DAGVTQSPTHLIKTRGQQVTLRCSPISGHKSVSWYQQVLGQGPQFIFQYYEKEERGRGNFPDRFSARQFPNYSSELNVNALLLGDSALYLCASSPGLAYYEQYFGPGTRLTVT.

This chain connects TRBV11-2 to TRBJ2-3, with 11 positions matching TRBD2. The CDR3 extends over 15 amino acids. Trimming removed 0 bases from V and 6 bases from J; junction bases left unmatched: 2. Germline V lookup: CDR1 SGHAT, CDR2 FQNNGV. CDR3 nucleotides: TGTGCCAGCAGCTTAGAGGGACTAGCGGACGATACGCAGTATTTT. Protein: CASSLEGLADDTQYF.

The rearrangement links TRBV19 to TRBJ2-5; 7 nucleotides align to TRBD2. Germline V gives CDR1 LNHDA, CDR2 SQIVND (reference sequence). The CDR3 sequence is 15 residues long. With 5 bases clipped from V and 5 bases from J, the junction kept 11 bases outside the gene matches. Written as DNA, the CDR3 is TGTGCCAGTAGTCCCGGGGAGGGGCGAACGGAGACCCAGTACTTC. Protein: CASSPGEGRTETQYF.

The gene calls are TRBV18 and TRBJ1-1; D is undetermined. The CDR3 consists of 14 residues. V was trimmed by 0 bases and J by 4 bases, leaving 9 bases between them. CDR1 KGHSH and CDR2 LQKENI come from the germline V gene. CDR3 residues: CASSPPTSGTEAFF. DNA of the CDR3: TGTGCCAGCTCACCACCTACCTCAGGCACTGAAGCTTTCTTT.

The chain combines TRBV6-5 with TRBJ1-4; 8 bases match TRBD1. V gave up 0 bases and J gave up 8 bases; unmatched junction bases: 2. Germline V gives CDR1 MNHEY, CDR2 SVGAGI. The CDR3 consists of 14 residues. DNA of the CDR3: TGTGCCAGCAGTTACTCGAGGACAGGGGAAAAACTGTTTTTT. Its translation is CASSYSRTGEKLFF.

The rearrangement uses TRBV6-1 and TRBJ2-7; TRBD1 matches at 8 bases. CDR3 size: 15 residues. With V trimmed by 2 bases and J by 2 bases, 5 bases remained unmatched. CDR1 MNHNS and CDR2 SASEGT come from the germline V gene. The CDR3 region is CASSERQGAPYEQYF. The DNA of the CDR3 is TGTGCCAGCAGTGAAAGGCAGGGGGCCCCCTACGAGCAGTACTTC.

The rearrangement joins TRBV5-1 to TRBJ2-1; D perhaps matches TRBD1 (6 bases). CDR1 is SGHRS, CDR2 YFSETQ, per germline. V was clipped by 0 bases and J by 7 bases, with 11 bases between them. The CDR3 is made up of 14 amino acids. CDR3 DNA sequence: TGCGCCAGCAGCTTGGAAAGGACAGTGAATGAGCAGTTCTTC. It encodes CASSLERTVNEQFF.

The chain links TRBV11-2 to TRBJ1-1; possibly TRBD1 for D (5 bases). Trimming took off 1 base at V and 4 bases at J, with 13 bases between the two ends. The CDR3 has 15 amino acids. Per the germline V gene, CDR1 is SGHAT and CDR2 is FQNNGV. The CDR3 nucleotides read TGTGCCAGCAGCTTAGTTGGGACTGAAGGCACTGAAGCTTTCTTT. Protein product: CASSLVGTEGTEAFF.

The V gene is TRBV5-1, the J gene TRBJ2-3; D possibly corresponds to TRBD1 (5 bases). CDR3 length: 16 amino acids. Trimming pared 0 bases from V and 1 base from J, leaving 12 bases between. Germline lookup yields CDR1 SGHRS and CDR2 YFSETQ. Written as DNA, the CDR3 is TGCGCCAGCAGCTTGGAGGGCAGGGTGGGCACAGATACGCAGTATTTT. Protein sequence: CASSLEGRVGTDTQYF.

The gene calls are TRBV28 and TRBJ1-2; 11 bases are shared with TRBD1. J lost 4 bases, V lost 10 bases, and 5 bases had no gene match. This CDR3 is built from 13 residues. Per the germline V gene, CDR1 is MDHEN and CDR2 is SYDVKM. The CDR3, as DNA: TGTGCCAAAAGGACAGGGGGCAGCTATGGCTACACCTTC. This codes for CAKRTGGSYGYTF.

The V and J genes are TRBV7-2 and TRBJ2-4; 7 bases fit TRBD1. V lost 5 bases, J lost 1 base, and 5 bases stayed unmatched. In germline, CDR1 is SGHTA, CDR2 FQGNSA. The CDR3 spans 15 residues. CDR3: CASSHLQGAKNIQYF. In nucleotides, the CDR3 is TGTGCCAGCAGCCATTTACAGGGGGCCAAAAACATTCAGTACTTC. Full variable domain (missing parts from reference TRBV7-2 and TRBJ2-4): GAGVSQSPSNKVTEKGKDVELRCDPISGHTALYWYRQSLGQGLEFLIYFQGNSAPDKSGLPSDRFSAERTGGSVSTLTIQRTQQEDSAVYLCASSHLQGAKNIQYFGAGTRLSVL.

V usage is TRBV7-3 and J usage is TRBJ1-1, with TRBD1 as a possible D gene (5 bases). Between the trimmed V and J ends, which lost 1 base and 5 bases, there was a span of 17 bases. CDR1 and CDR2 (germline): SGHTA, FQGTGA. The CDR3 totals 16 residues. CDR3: CASSLSGAGWSTEAFF. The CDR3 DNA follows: TGTGCCAGCAGCTTAAGCGGGGCAGGGTGGTCTACTGAAGCTTTCTTT.

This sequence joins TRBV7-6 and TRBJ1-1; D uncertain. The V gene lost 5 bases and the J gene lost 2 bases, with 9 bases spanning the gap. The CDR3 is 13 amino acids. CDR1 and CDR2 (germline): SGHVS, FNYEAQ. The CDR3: CASSPGGNTEAFF. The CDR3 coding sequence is TGTGCCAGCAGCCCAGGTGGCAACACTGAAGCTTTCTTT.

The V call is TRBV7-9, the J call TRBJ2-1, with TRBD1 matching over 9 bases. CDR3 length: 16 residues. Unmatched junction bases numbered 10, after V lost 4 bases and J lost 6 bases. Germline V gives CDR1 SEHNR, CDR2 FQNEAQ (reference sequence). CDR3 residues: CASSYRGQGGLNEQFF. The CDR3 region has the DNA TGTGCCAGCAGCTACCGGGGACAGGGAGGTCTCAATGAGCAGTTCTTC.

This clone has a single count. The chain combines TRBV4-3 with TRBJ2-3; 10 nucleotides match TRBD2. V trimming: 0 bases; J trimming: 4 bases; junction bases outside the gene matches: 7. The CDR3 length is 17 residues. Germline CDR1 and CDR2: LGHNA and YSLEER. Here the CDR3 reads CASSQDRPSGGSDTQYF. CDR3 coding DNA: TGCGCCAGCAGCCAAGATCGGCCTAGCGGGGGTTCAGATACGCAGTATTTT.

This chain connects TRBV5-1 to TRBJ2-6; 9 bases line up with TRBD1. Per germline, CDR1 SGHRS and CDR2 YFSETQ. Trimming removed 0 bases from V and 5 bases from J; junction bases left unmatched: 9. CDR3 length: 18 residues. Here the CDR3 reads CASSLGQGGGSWANVLTF. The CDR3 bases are TGCGCCAGCAGCTTGGGACAGGGGGGGGGAAGCTGGGCCAACGTCCTGACTTTC.

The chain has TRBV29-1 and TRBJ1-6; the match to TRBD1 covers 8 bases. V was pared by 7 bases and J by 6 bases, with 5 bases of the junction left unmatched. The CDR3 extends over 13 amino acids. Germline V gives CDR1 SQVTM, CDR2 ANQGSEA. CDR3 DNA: TGCAGCGCTGGGACAGGTGGTAATTCACCCCTCCACTTT. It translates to CSAGTGGNSPLHF.

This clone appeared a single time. The CDR3 nucleotides are TGTGCCAGCAGTGGGACTCTTAACAATGAGCAGTTCTTC. It yields the protein CASSGTLNNEQFF. This chain connects TRBV6-1 to TRBJ2-1; D perhaps matches TRBD2 (5 bases). This CDR3 is built from 13 residues. V lost 4 bases to trimming and J lost 5 bases, with 9 bases between them. Germline V CDR1 and CDR2: MNHNS, SASEGT.